The 15 T cell receptor beta chains below all came from one sample that was sequenced in a study of blood T cells in healthy people across ages. The authors ran a second PCR of about 7 to 12 cycles using a sample-barcoded 5' primer and a J-beta primer mix. One entry per CDR3 protein, called by TCRdb with MiXCR from the 5' RACE reads. This sample has hundreds of thousands of distinct CDR3 sequences; 40% to 60% occur once, and the top ten carry around 15%. The sequencing input was blood. The receptors were sampled from a man aged 30 to 45 in good health.

To note about this clonotype: Mismatch with germline at one junction end may stem from a read error. This chain uses TRBV5-1 with TRBJ2-1; 7 nucleotides line up with TRBD1. Germline CDR1 is SGHRS and CDR2 is YFSETQ. The CDR3 has 11 residues. The CDR3 loop is CASSNQGDKLF. The CDR3, as DNA: TGCGCCAGCAGCAATCAGGGGGACAAGTTATTC.

V usage is TRBV12-3 or TRBV12-4 and J usage is TRBJ2-1; 13 bases align to TRBD2. The length of the CDR3 is 17 residues. V was pared by 5 bases and J by 4 bases, with 8 bases of the junction left unmatched. CDR3 in DNA: TGTGCCAGCAGTCCCGGGACTAGCGGGGCGCTTTACAATGAGCAGTTCTTC. It encodes CASSPGTSGALYNEQFF.

This clonotype turned up a few times. This rearrangement joins TRBV12-3 or TRBV12-4 to TRBJ1-2; no definite D call. Between the trimmed V and J ends, which lost 1 base and 7 bases, there was a span of 10 bases. This CDR3 comprises 13 residues. The CDR3 reads CASSLGRYGGYTF. In DNA form, the CDR3 reads TGTGCCAGCAGTTTAGGGCGGTATGGTGGCTACACCTTC.

This clonotype is a singleton in its sample. This rearrangement joins TRBV3-1 to TRBJ1-3; no firm D call. The CDR3 sequence is 16 residues long. Germline CDR1 is LGHDT and CDR2 is YNNKEL (reference sequence). The ends were cut back, 5 bases at V and 0 bases at J, with 14 bases in the middle. The CDR3, as DNA: TGTGCCAGCAGCTGGACCGACCGGGTCTCTGGAAACACCATATATTTT. The encoded protein is CASSWTDRVSGNTIYF.

This chain joins TRBV5-1 and TRBJ2-7, with 8 bases aligning to TRBD1. V shed 7 bases, J shed 3 bases, and the junction held 3 bases outside the gene matches. This CDR3 has 12 residues. The germline gives CDR1 SGHRS, CDR2 YFSETQ. CDR3 region: CASGQGSYEQYF. CDR3 DNA sequence: TGCGCCAGCGGACAGGGTAGCTACGAGCAGTACTTC. Based on the CDR3 plus reference TRBV5-1 and TRBJ2-7, the full variable domain is KAGVTQTPRYLIKTRGQQVTLSCSPISGHRSVSWYQQTPGQGLQFLFEYFSETQRNKGNFPGRFSGRQFSNSRSEMNVSTLELGDSALYLCASGQGSYEQYFGPGTRLTVT.

In this sample, this clonotype turned up a few times. The chain recombines TRBV6-4 with TRBJ2-1; D uncertain. The germline V gene encodes CDR1 MRHNA and CDR2 SNTAGT. The CDR3 is 13 amino acids. Trimming removed 3 bases at V and 8 bases at J, with 11 bases between. In nucleotides, the CDR3 is TGTGCCAGCAGTGATGGTCTTGCGGATGAGCAGTTCTTC. Its protein is CASSDGLADEQFF.

This clonotype was detected many times. The chain has TRBV29-1 and TRBJ2-5; D call uncertain. The CDR3 is 13 amino acids. The V gene's germline CDR1 is SQVTM and CDR2 ANQGSEA. Between the trimmed V and J ends, which lost 5 bases and 0 bases, there was a span of 10 bases. This CDR3 is CSVWALYQETQYF. The CDR3 DNA sequence: TGCAGCGTTTGGGCTCTGTACCAAGAGACCCAGTACTTC.

The table lists this clonotype with a few counts. This sequence joins TRBV4-1 and TRBJ1-5, with D uncertain. The CDR3 length is 19 residues. Trimming stripped 0 bases from V and 1 base from J, with 19 bases between. In germline, CDR1 is MGHRA, CDR2 YSYEKL. The CDR3 spells CASSQDLIRRAGSNQPQHF. The CDR3 nucleotides read TGCGCCAGCAGCCAAGATCTAATACGTCGGGCGGGAAGCAATCAGCCCCAGCATTTT.

This clonotype came up a few times. The chain uses TRBV6-2 or TRBV6-3 and TRBJ2-7; D remains unclear. The CDR3 covers 15 residues. Germline V gene sequence: CDR1 MNHEY, CDR2 SVGEGT. Trimming shortened V by 5 bases and J by 3 bases, and 17 bases separated the two germline ends. This CDR3 reads CASSGVRKLGYEQYF. For the CDR3, the DNA is TGTGCCAGCAGTGGGGTGAGGAAACTGGGCTACGAGCAGTACTTC.

This clonotype was counted only a few times. The V gene is TRBV24-1, the J gene TRBJ2-5; 7 bases map to TRBD1. The DNA matches TRBJ2-7 better at its end, which makes the J call doubtful. The CDR3 is 15 amino acids. Germline loops: CDR1 KGHDR, CDR2 SFDVKD. CDR3 coding DNA: TGTGCCACCAGTGAAACTCGACAGGGACGGGACGAGCAGTACTTC. Translation: CATSETRQGRDEQYF.

This clonotype has a single count. This chain connects TRBV7-2 to TRBJ1-2, with no clear D. The V end lost 5 bases, the J end lost 4 bases, and 14 bases lay between the germline ends. CDR1 is SGHTA and CDR2 is FQGNSA in the germline V gene. CDR3 length equals 14 residues. The CDR3 region is CASSADMIGYGYTF. The CDR3 nucleotides are TGTGCCAGCAGCGCCGACATGATCGGCTATGGCTACACCTTC.

The J gene is TRBJ1-1, the V gene TRBV10-3; 9 bases agree with TRBD1. Unmatched junction bases numbered 3, after V lost 6 bases and J lost 1 base. This CDR3 has 14 amino acids. CDR1 is ENHRY, CDR2 SYGVKD, per germline. The CDR3 region is CAISRDRENTEAFF. In DNA, the CDR3 is TGTGCCATCAGCCGGGACAGGGAGAACACTGAAGCTTTCTTT.

This clonotype was picked up a small number of times. The chain recombines TRBV3-1 with TRBJ1-1, with D tentatively TRBD1 (5 bases). Between the trimmed V and J ends, which lost 5 bases and 4 bases, there was a span of 14 bases. CDR1 is LGHDT, CDR2 YNNKEL, per germline (reference sequence). The CDR3 is 14 residues long. The CDR3 loop reads CASSAGRGGTEAFF. In nucleotides, the CDR3 is TGTGCCAGCAGCGCCGGGCGGGGCGGCACTGAAGCTTTCTTT.

The V call is TRBV6-6, the J call TRBJ1-4, with 11 nucleotides matching TRBD1. Germline CDR1 and CDR2: MNHNY and SVGAGI (reference sequence). J gave up 8 bases and V 6 bases, and 8 bases lay outside the gene matches. CDR3 length equals 15 residues. CDR3 residues: CASSPPGQGEEKLFF. The CDR3 region has the DNA TGTGCCAGCAGCCCCCCGGGACAGGGGGAGGAAAAACTGTTTTTT.

This clonotype was found a few times. The rearrangement links TRBV7-3 to TRBJ2-1; 7 nucleotides agree with TRBD1. The CDR3 runs 18 residues. Trimming cost V 2 bases and J 0 bases; bases outside gene matches: 10. CDR1 is SGHTA and CDR2 is FQGTGA in the germline V gene. CDR3 nucleotides: TGTGCCAGCAGCTTACAGGGGGTCCCAGGGAGCTCCTACAATGAGCAGTTCTTC. Protein product: CASSLQGVPGSSYNEQFF.